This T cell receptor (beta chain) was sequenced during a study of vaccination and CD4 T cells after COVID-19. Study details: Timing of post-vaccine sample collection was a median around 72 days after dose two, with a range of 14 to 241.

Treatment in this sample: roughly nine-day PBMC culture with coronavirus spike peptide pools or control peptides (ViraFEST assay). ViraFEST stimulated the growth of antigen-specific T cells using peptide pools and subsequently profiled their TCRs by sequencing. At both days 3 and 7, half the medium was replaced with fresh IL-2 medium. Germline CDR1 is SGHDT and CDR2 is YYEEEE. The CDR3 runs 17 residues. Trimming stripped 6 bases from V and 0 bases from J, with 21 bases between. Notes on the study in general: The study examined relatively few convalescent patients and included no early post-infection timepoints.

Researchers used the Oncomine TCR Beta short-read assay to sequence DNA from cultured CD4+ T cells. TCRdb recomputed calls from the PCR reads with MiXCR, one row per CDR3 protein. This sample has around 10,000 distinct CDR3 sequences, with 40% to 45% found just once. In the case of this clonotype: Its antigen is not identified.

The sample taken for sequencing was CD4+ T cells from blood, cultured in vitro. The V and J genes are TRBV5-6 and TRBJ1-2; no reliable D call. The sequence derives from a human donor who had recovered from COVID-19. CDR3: CASKPRLLPKANYGYTF. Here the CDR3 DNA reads TGTGCCAGCAAACCCAGACTTCTCCCTAAGGCTAACTATGGCTACACCTTC.